These 18 T cell receptor beta chains originate from one sample sequenced in a study of beta chain features in type 1 diabetes. Whole-study findings and limits: Moderate but significant shortening of TCRB CDR3s was recorded in all four CD4+ subsets from Type 1 diabetes patients.

The study reverse transcribed the entire isolated RNA, so it sequenced expressed TCRB transcripts. The data were produced by immunoSEQ multiplex PCR, yet TCRdb's version contains in-frame clones alone and is incomplete. In the table there are 300,000 to 350,000 clones, roughly 13% of which are singletons. The antigens for these receptors are not known. Sequences were obtained from naive CD4+ T cells from blood. These receptors were taken from a woman under 30 with type 1 diabetes.

There are a few counts of this clone. This sequence joins TRBV5-1 and TRBJ1-2; TRBD1 aligns across 10 bases. V trimming: 0 bases; J trimming: 7 bases; junction bases outside the gene matches: 15. Germline loops: CDR1 SGHRS, CDR2 YFSETQ. The CDR3 contains 18 residues. The CDR3 sequence: CASSLAGRTGTGVSGYTF. The CDR3 DNA is TGCGCCAGCAGCTTGGCAGGAAGGACCGGGACAGGGGTTTCTGGCTACACCTTC. Full variable domain (rest looked up from reference TRBV5-1 and TRBJ1-2): KAGVTQTPRYLIKTRGQQVTLSCSPISGHRSVSWYQQTPGQGLQFLFEYFSETQRNKGNFPGRFSGRQFSNSRSEMNVSTLELGDSALYLCASSLAGRTGTGVSGYTFGSGTRLTVV.

The gene calls are TRBV28 and TRBJ1-1; D uncertain. V was pared by 5 bases and J by 2 bases, with 12 bases between. The CDR3 has 14 residues. From germline, CDR1 is MDHEN and CDR2 SYDVKM. The CDR3: CASSLTAVNTEAFF. The DNA for the CDR3 is TGTGCCAGCAGTCTTACAGCGGTCAACACTGAAGCTTTCTTT.

This clone was found a few times. This chain uses TRBV29-1 with TRBJ2-1; 8 nucleotides match TRBD2. Germline V lookup: CDR1 SQVTM, CDR2 ANQGSEA. This CDR3 comprises 15 residues. The V gene end was trimmed by 7 bases and the J gene end by 4 bases; junction bases not matched to a gene: 12. This chain's CDR3 is CSAPLTSGVYNEQFF. Here the CDR3 DNA reads TGCAGCGCTCCCTTAACTAGCGGCGTATACAATGAGCAGTTCTTC.

The chain is built from TRBV19 and TRBJ2-1; the match to TRBD2 covers 8 bases. Looked up from germline, CDR1 is LNHDA and CDR2 is SQIVND (reference sequence). The CDR3 is 18 amino acids. The trim removed 1 base at V and 2 bases at J, leaving 10 bases unmatched. In nucleotides, the CDR3 is TGTGCCAGTAGTATAGCCCCTCTCGGTAGCGGGGCCTACAATGAGCAGTTCTTC. It translates to CASSIAPLGSGAYNEQFF.

This chain uses TRBV5-1 with TRBJ2-3; 13 positions agree with TRBD2. This CDR3 region has 16 residues. Per germline, CDR1 SGHRS and CDR2 YFSETQ. The ends lost 4 bases at V and 6 bases at J; junction bases unmatched: 8. CDR3 in amino acids: CASSPPGLAGSDTQYF. In DNA form, the CDR3 reads TGCGCCAGCAGCCCACCGGGACTAGCGGGATCGGATACGCAGTATTTT.

This clone came up a few times. J is TRBJ1-1 and V is TRBV7-9, with TRBD1 as a possible D gene (6 bases). Germline lookup yields CDR1 SEHNR and CDR2 FQNEAQ (reference sequence). The V gene lost 1 base and the J gene lost 4 bases, with 7 bases spanning the gap. This CDR3 spans 13 amino acids. The CDR3 spells CASSLEGGTEAFF. DNA of the CDR3: TGTGCCAGCAGCTTAGAAGGGGGCACTGAAGCTTTCTTT.

This clone has just a few counts. A read error may account for a junction end that differs from germline. CDR3 DNA sequence: TGTGTCTGGAGTGGACGAGGGACAGGGGATTTTGGGATGCAGTACTTC. This codes for CVWSGRGTGDFGMQYF. The chain recombines TRBV30 with TRBJ2-7, with TRBD1 identical over 10 bases. The CDR3 extends over 16 amino acids. CDR1 and CDR2 from the germline V gene are GTSNPN and SVGIG (reference sequence).

The V gene is TRBV5-1, the J gene TRBJ1-2; D might be TRBD1 (6 bases). CDR3 size: 14 residues. Germline loops: CDR1 SGHRS, CDR2 YFSETQ. The V end was cut by 0 bases, the J end by 7 bases, with 13 bases between. CDR3 in amino acids: CASSLGDNPAGYTF. In DNA form, the CDR3 reads TGCGCCAGCAGCTTGGGGGACAATCCAGCTGGCTACACCTTC.

This chain joins TRBV9 and TRBJ2-7; 9 positions agree with TRBD2. CDR1 SGDLS and CDR2 YYNGEE come from the germline V gene. The CDR3 contains 17 residues. With V trimmed by 0 bases and J by 4 bases, 11 bases remained unmatched. The CDR3 nucleotides read TGTGCCAGCAGCGTAGAGGGGCATAGCGGGAGCGGGTACGAGCAGTACTTC. It specifies CASSVEGHSGSGYEQYF.

This clone was observed a few times. J is TRBJ2-3 and V is TRBV27; TRBD1 might be the D (6 bases). The V gene lost 6 bases and the J gene lost 8 bases, with 27 bases spanning the gap. The CDR3 loop spans 17 amino acids. The germline V gene has CDR1 MNHEY and CDR2 SMNVEV (reference sequence). The CDR3 loop reads CASRPLRSVPSRGTQYF. The CDR3 bases are TGTGCCAGCAGGCCCCTCAGATCCGTCCCCTCCAGGGGTACGCAGTATTTT.

CDR3 in amino acids: CASSPGQGNEQFF. The CDR3 region has the DNA TGCGCCAGCAGCCCCGGACAGGGGAATGAGCAGTTCTTC. V and J are TRBV5-1 and TRBJ2-1, with TRBD1 matching 9 bases. V lost 4 bases and J lost 7; bases outside the gene matches: 3. Germline V gene sequence: CDR1 SGHRS, CDR2 YFSETQ. The CDR3 has 13 residues.

The rearrangement uses TRBV19 and TRBJ2-1; 7 bases are shared with TRBD2. The V gene's germline CDR1 is LNHDA and CDR2 SQIVND (reference sequence). This CDR3 has 15 amino acids. V lost 7 bases to trimming and J lost 5 bases; unmatched junction nucleotides: 11. The CDR3 protein is CASTPAGSNNNEQFF. The CDR3 region has the DNA TGTGCCAGTACCCCAGCGGGATCCAATAACAATGAGCAGTTCTTC.

This chain uses TRBV7-9 with TRBJ2-2, with a weak D call TRBD1 (5 bases). The V end lost 4 bases, the J end lost 0 bases, and 9 bases lay between the germline ends. This CDR3 comprises 15 residues. In germline, CDR1 is SEHNR, CDR2 FQNEAQ (reference sequence). The CDR3 loop reads CASSSDSSNTGELFF. Here the CDR3 DNA reads TGTGCCAGCAGCTCCGACAGTTCGAACACCGGGGAGCTGTTTTTT. Full variable domain (missing parts from reference TRBV7-9 and TRBJ2-2): DTGVSQNPRHKITKRGQNVTFRCDPISEHNRLYWYRQTLGQGPEFLTYFQNEAQLEKSRLLSDRFSAERPKGSFSTLEIQRTEQGDSAMYLCASSSDSSNTGELFFGEGSRLTVL.

The chain employs TRBV6-6 and TRBJ2-7, with a weak D call TRBD2 (5 bases). Germline loops: CDR1 MNHNY, CDR2 SVGAGI (reference sequence). CDR3 size: 15 residues. Trimming took 2 bases from V and 0 from J, leaving 11 bases between them. CDR3 in DNA: TGTGCCAGCAGTTACAAGAGGAGGAGCTCCTACGAGCAGTACGTC. This codes for CASSYKRRSSYEQYV.

The J gene is TRBJ2-7, the V gene TRBV6-5; 14 bases align to TRBD2. From germline, CDR1 is MNHEY and CDR2 SVGAGI. The CDR3 is 15 amino acids. The ends lost 6 bases at V and 3 bases at J; junction bases unmatched: 4. CDR3 amino acids: CASRGTSGRHYEQYF. CDR3 coding DNA: TGTGCCAGCAGGGGGACTAGCGGGAGACACTACGAGCAGTACTTC.

The rearrangement joins TRBV19 to TRBJ2-3; a weak D match, TRBD2 (6 bases). The CDR3 runs 14 residues. Looked up from germline, CDR1 is LNHDA and CDR2 is SQIVND (reference sequence). Trimming pared 6 bases from V and 5 bases from J, leaving 15 bases between. CDR3 sequence reads: CASRPGLSIDTQYF. CDR3 nucleotides: TGTGCCAGTAGGCCGGGACTTTCTATAGATACGCAGTATTTT. Complete variable domain (other parts from reference TRBV19 and TRBJ2-3): DGGITQSPKYLFRKEGQNVTLSCEQNLNHDAMYWYRQDPGQGLRLIYYSQIVNDFQKGDIAEGYSVSREKKESFPLTVTSAQKNPTAFYLCASRPGLSIDTQYFGPGTRLTVL.

The chain has TRBV5-6 and TRBJ2-1; tentatively, D is TRBD2 (6 bases). V was pared by 7 bases and J by 4 bases, with 15 bases between. Germline assignment: CDR1 SGHDT and CDR2 YYEEEE. CDR3 length equals 14 residues. CDR3 residues: CASYGGPGYNEQFF. CDR3 DNA sequence: TGTGCCAGCTATGGAGGGCCGGGATACAATGAGCAGTTCTTC.

J is TRBJ1-1 and V is TRBV29-1; the D is unclear. This CDR3 region has 13 residues. CDR1 is SQVTM, CDR2 ANQGSEA, per germline. V lost 4 bases, J lost 0 bases, and 9 bases lay in between. CDR3 loop: CSVVRQMNTEAFF. The CDR3 DNA reads TGCAGCGTTGTCCGTCAGATGAACACTGAAGCTTTCTTT.